Below, one TCR beta chain is given with its context. Living in about two dozen US areas, the participants were between 18 and 89 years of age. Donors of Cohort 3 who recovered were those that had two negative PCRs, clearance, or symptom resolution. The data were obtained in a study of blood T cell repertoires in COVID-19. Using immunoSEQ multiplex PCR, the repertoire was profiled, and TCRdb retains in-frame clones only, with some absent. The sample has 150,000 to 200,000 clones, about 79% seen once. V lost 5 bases and J 7 bases, leaving 20 bases between the germline ends. The CDR3 extends over 16 amino acids. The germline V gene has CDR1 MNHEY and CDR2 SMNVEV (reference sequence).

The receptor was derived from a man aged 50-60 years who had recovered from COVID-19. What was sequenced was PBMCs or T cells enriched from blood (not recorded which). The chain carries TRBV27 and TRBJ1-4; D is possibly TRBD1 (5 bases). This CDR3 is CASSPSRSGWGEKLFF. In DNA form, the CDR3 reads TGTGCCAGCAGTCCCTCGCGGTCAGGGTGGGGTGAAAAACTGTTTTTT.